The clone carrying this T cell receptor (beta chain) was picked up a small number of times. This sample was taken from a study of cytomegalovirus exposure and HLA in healthy donors. The PCR ran on 60 Vbeta and 13 Jbeta primers. Libraries were prepared by immunoSEQ multiplex PCR; TCRdb keeps only in-frame clonotypes and omits some of them. Among tens of thousands of clones, roughly 75% were seen once, and the ten largest hold under 8%. The CDR3 totals 14 residues. CDR1 and CDR2 from the germline V gene are SEHNR and FQNEAQ (reference sequence). V shed 8 bases and J shed 8 bases, with 21 bases lying between them.

The source material was PBMCs. The rearrangement joins TRBV7-9 to TRBJ1-2, with D possibly matching TRBD1 (6 bases). The receptor was isolated from a man younger than 40 in good health and CMV-seropositive. The CDR3: CASCRDPPQGGYTF. DNA for the CDR3: TGTGCCAGCTGCCGGGACCCACCCCAGGGGGGCTACACCTTC. Drawing the rest from reference TRBV7-9 and TRBJ1-2, the complete variable domain is DTGVSQNPRHKITKRGQNVTFRCDPISEHNRLYWYRQTLGQGPEFLTYFQNEAQLEKSRLLSDRFSAERPKGSFSTLEIQRTEQGDSAMYLCASCRDPPQGGYTFGSGTRLTVV.